These 21 T cell receptor beta chains share one sample of origin, sequenced in a study of blood T cell repertoires in COVID-19. Sequencing used immunoSEQ multiplex PCR; TCRdb keeps in-frame clones, though not all of them. The sample includes approximately 60,000 clones, over 85% of them seen just once. The sample was peripheral blood. The receptor source for this set is a man in his 70s with active COVID-19.

This chain uses TRBV29-1 with TRBJ2-5; 8 nucleotides align to TRBD1. The CDR3 runs 13 residues. The V segment lost 5 bases and the J segment 5 bases; nucleotides outside the gene matches: 7. Germline CDR1 reads SQVTM; CDR2 reads ANQGSEA. CDR3 protein: CSVLGRGRETQYF. CDR3 in DNA: TGCAGCGTTCTGGGCAGGGGGCGTGAGACCCAGTACTTC.

The chain uses TRBV24-1 and TRBJ2-5; D is perhaps TRBD2 (5 bases). The V gene lost 1 base and the J gene lost 1 base, with 9 bases spanning the gap. Germline CDR1 is KGHDR and CDR2 is SFDVKD. The length of the CDR3 is 15 residues. The CDR3 nucleotides read TGTGCCACCAGTGATTTCGACTACAGCCAAGAGACCCAGTACTTC. It is translated as CATSDFDYSQETQYF.

This clone appeared a single time. This rearrangement joins TRBV2 to TRBJ2-3; 13 nucleotides agree with TRBD2. V shed 6 bases, J shed 5 bases, and the junction held 8 bases outside the gene matches. The germline V gene encodes CDR1 SNHLY and CDR2 FYNNEI. The CDR3 runs to 16 residues. The CDR3 reads CASRGTSGGALDTQYF. The CDR3 DNA follows: TGTGCCAGCAGGGGAACTAGCGGGGGGGCCTTAGATACGCAGTATTTT. The whole variable domain, filled in from reference TRBV2 and TRBJ2-3, reads EPEVTQTPSHQVTQMGQEVILRCVPISNHLYFYWYRQILGQKVEFLVSFYNNEISEKSEIFDDQFSVERPDGSNFTLKIRSTKLEDSAMYFCASRGTSGGALDTQYFGPGTRLTVL.

The V call is TRBV25-1, the J call TRBJ1-6, with 7 bases matching TRBD1. J lost 10 bases, V lost 2 bases, and 8 bases had no gene match. Germline-derived CDR1 and CDR2 are MGHDK and SYGVNS. The CDR3 runs to 15 residues. The CDR3 DNA follows: TGTGCCAGCAGTGAAGCCGGGACAGACATCTCACCCCTCCACTTT. Translating gives CASSEAGTDISPLHF.

The rearrangement links TRBV27 to TRBJ2-3; 9 bases fit TRBD2. The junction had 6 bases not matched to a gene; V was cut back by 6 bases and J by 2 bases. The CDR3 is 15 residues long. The germline V gene encodes CDR1 MNHEY and CDR2 SMNVEV (reference sequence). The CDR3 sequence: CASRQAGGNTDTQYF. The CDR3 bases are TGTGCCAGCAGGCAAGCGGGGGGAAACACAGATACGCAGTATTTT.

This chain connects TRBV4-3 to TRBJ1-4; D is ambiguous. Germline-derived CDR1 and CDR2 are LGHNA and YSLEER. The CDR3 loop spans 16 amino acids. Trimming took 0 bases from V and 0 from J, leaving 8 bases between them. The CDR3 region is CASSQDLPATNEKLFF. The CDR3 region has the DNA TGCGCCAGCAGCCAAGACCTCCCAGCAACTAATGAAAAACTGTTTTTT.

V and J are TRBV5-1 and TRBJ2-2, with unresolved D. The V end was cut by 7 bases, the J end by 1 base, with 8 bases between. The CDR3 contains 13 residues. Germline CDR1 and CDR2: SGHRS and YFSETQ. CDR3 protein: CASRLGNTGELFF. The CDR3 DNA reads TGCGCCAGCCGGCTAGGGAACACCGGGGAGCTGTTTTTT.

The chain has TRBV6-5 and TRBJ2-7; 9 bases align to TRBD2. This CDR3 has 15 residues. Per the germline V gene, CDR1 is MNHEY and CDR2 is SVGAGI. The trim removed 5 bases at V and 2 bases at J, leaving 7 bases unmatched. DNA of the CDR3: TGTGCCAGCAGTAGAGCTAGCGGGGCGCCCTACGAGCAGTACTTC. Translated: CASSRASGAPYEQYF.

This clone was seen only once. The CDR3 coding sequence is TGTGCCAGCAGCCAAGACAGAACAGGGAGAACAGATACGCAGTATTTT. It translates to CASSQDRTGRTDTQYF. This chain joins TRBV3-1 (or the pseudogene TRBV3-2) and TRBJ2-3, with D maybe TRBD1 (6 bases). The V and J ends lost 0 bases and 3 bases respectively, with 13 bases between them. The CDR3 sequence is 16 residues long. The germline CDR1 and CDR2 sequences are LGHDT and YNNKEL (reference sequence).

The chain uses TRBV19 and TRBJ1-2; 7 bases align to TRBD1. Germline V CDR1 and CDR2: LNHDA, SQIVND (reference sequence). Trimming removed 5 bases from V and 8 bases from J; junction bases left unmatched: 14. This CDR3 region has 15 residues. Here the CDR3 reads CASSARTGAYEGYTF. The CDR3 DNA reads TGTGCCAGTAGTGCACGGACAGGAGCATACGAGGGCTACACCTTC.

The chain is built from TRBV7-2 and TRBJ2-5; D call uncertain. V was clipped by 3 bases and J by 4 bases, with 9 bases between them. This CDR3 has 13 residues. Looked up from germline, CDR1 is SGHTA and CDR2 is FQGNSA. The CDR3, as DNA: TGTGCCAGCAGCTTGAACTACGGAGAGACCCAGTACTTC. Its protein is CASSLNYGETQYF.

DNA for the CDR3: TGTGCCAGCAGCTTAGTAGCGATTAGCACAGATACGCAGTATTTT. It translates to CASSLVAISTDTQYF. The chain carries TRBV7-9 and TRBJ2-3; perhaps TRBD2 as D (5 bases). V was shortened by 1 base and J by 0 bases, with 8 bases between the two germline ends. Germline values: CDR1 SEHNR, CDR2 FQNEAQ (reference sequence). The CDR3 has 15 residues.

The chain is built from TRBV28 and TRBJ1-5; TRBD1 agrees at 7 bases. Germline CDR1 and CDR2: MDHEN and SYDVKM. The CDR3 has 15 residues. Germline trimming cut 8 bases from V and 6 bases from J; bases unmatched to any gene: 13. The CDR3: CASPDRQGGIQPQHF. The CDR3 DNA sequence: TGTGCCAGCCCAGATCGACAGGGAGGAATTCAGCCCCAGCATTTT.

J is TRBJ2-7 and V is TRBV29-1, with 13 bases aligning to TRBD2. The CDR3 is 17 amino acids. J gave up 3 bases and V 3 bases, and 11 bases lay outside the gene matches. The V gene's germline CDR1 is SQVTM and CDR2 ANQGSEA. The CDR3 protein is CSVESPGLAGTYYEQYF. DNA for the CDR3: TGCAGCGTTGAGTCCCCGGGACTAGCGGGGACTTACTACGAGCAGTACTTC.

CDR3 in DNA: TGTGCCAGCAGCCTATCGACAGGGGGCGAGAATTCACCCCTCCACTTT. Translated, it gives CASSLSTGGENSPLHF. The gene calls are TRBV7-9 and TRBJ1-6; 10 bases align to TRBD1. The ends lost 5 bases at V and 7 bases at J; junction bases unmatched: 8. Germline V gene lookup returns CDR1 SEHNR and CDR2 FQNEAQ (reference sequence). The CDR3 consists of 16 residues.

The rearrangement links TRBV28 to TRBJ1-5, with D perhaps matching TRBD1 (5 bases). The CDR3 has 15 amino acids. Per the germline V gene, CDR1 is MDHEN and CDR2 is SYDVKM. V was trimmed by 6 bases and J by 5 bases, leaving 17 bases between them. CDR3 loop: CASRNQRGGDQPQHF. CDR3 DNA: TGTGCCAGCAGGAACCAGAGGGGCGGGGATCAGCCCCAGCATTTT. Full variable domain (missing parts from reference TRBV28 and TRBJ1-5): DVKVTQSSRYLVKRTGEKVFLECVQDMDHENMFWYRQDPGLGLRLIYFSYDVKMKEKGDIPEGYSVSREKKERFSLILESASTNQTSMYLCASRNQRGGDQPQHFGDGTRLSIL.

CDR3 loop: CASSDGGNTIYF. CDR3 sequence (DNA): TGTGCCAGCAGTGACGGGGGTAACACCATATATTTT. The chain recombines TRBV2 with TRBJ1-3, with a possible D match to TRBD1 (5 bases). The V and J ends lost 3 bases and 7 bases respectively, with 7 bases between them. The CDR3 runs to 12 residues. Germline V gives CDR1 SNHLY, CDR2 FYNNEI.

This chain uses TRBV19 with TRBJ2-2; 9 bases match TRBD2. Germline lookup yields CDR1 LNHDA and CDR2 SQIVND (reference sequence). V shed 4 bases and J 4 bases; nucleotides not matched to a gene: 4. This CDR3 contains 15 residues. In nucleotides, the CDR3 is TGTGCCAGTAGTACTAGCGGGGTAGGCACCGGGGAGCTGTTTTTT. It codes for CASSTSGVGTGELFF.

This clone came up once. The chain links TRBV9 to TRBJ1-3; the D is unclear. V lost 4 bases to trimming and J lost 3 bases, with 17 bases between them. CDR1 is SGDLS, CDR2 YYNGEE, per germline. The CDR3 sequence is 16 residues long. The chain's CDR3 is CASSPRLTFGGNTIYF. DNA of the CDR3: TGTGCCAGCAGCCCCCGGTTGACTTTCGGTGGAAACACCATATATTTT.

The V gene is TRBV5-1, the J gene TRBJ2-2; D not certain. The CDR3 extends over 15 amino acids. The V end was cut by 2 bases, the J end by 1 base, with 9 bases between. CDR1 is SGHRS, CDR2 YFSETQ, per germline. The CDR3 DNA follows: TGCGCCAGCAGCTTAAATCAACAGAACACCGGGGAGCTGTTTTTT. Protein product: CASSLNQQNTGELFF.

The V gene is TRBV9, the J gene TRBJ2-2, with 12 bases aligning to TRBD2. Looked up from germline, CDR1 is SGDLS and CDR2 is YYNGEE. Trimming took 3 bases from V and 6 from J; bases not matched to a gene: 6. The length of the CDR3 is 16 residues. The CDR3 loop is CASSASGGVIAGELFF. CDR3 coding DNA: TGTGCCAGCAGCGCTAGCGGGGGGGTTATAGCCGGGGAGCTGTTTTTT.